The present T cell receptor (beta chain) was sequenced within a study of radiotherapy plus CTLA-4 blockade in lung cancer. CDR1 MNHNY and CDR2 SVGAGI come from the germline V gene (reference sequence). Trimming cost V 5 bases and J 1 base, with 7 bases left between them. The CDR3 contains 13 residues. The protocol was immunoSEQ multiplex PCR, while the TCRdb copy is restricted to in-frame clones and leaves out a portion. The sample consists of 55,000 to 65,000 clones, more than 70% of them appearing once. Study-wide results and limits: Early blood T cell clone changes and increased post-radiation serum interferon-beta were reportedly the strongest response predictors. In blood, after radiotherapy plus ipilimumab, tumor-derived TCR clones expanded.

Notes on this clone: What it binds is unknown.

The TCR was taken from a human donor with non-small cell lung cancer who had a complete response to radiotherapy plus ipilimumab. The chain links TRBV6-6 to TRBJ2-3, with a weak D call TRBD2 (6 bases). Here the sequenced sample was peripheral blood, taken from a patient treated with radiotherapy plus ipilimumab. The CDR3 region has the DNA TGTGCCAGCAGTACGGGGGGCACAGATACGCAGTATTTT. Encoded protein: CASSTGGTDTQYF.